A single sample gave rise to the 20 T cell receptor beta chains below, sequenced in a study of OX40 agonist ivuxolimab in advanced cancers. The method was immunoSEQ multiplex PCR; TCRdb's version includes in-frame clones alone and lacks a portion of them. The data show about 120,000 clones, around 93% seen once. The source was CD4+ or CD8+ T cells sorted from blood, collected in a trial of the OX40 agonist ivuxolimab. The receptors here all came from an adult with an advanced solid tumor such as melanoma, head and neck, liver or kidney cancer.

V usage is TRBV7-9 and J usage is TRBJ2-1; maybe TRBD1 (5 bases). CDR1 and CDR2 from the germline V gene are SEHNR and FQNEAQ (reference sequence). Between the trimmed V and J ends, which lost 0 bases and 3 bases, there was a span of 9 bases. The CDR3 is 15 residues long. For the CDR3, the DNA is TGTGCCAGCAGCTTAGCAGGGGCGGTCTACAATGAGCAGTTCTTC. It specifies CASSLAGAVYNEQFF.

Here the CDR3 DNA reads TGTGCCAGCAGCTTAGTGGGTAGCGAGGTCTGGACAAGCTCCTACGAGCAGTACTTC. Translation gives CASSLVGSEVWTSSYEQYF. The chain recombines TRBV7-2 with TRBJ2-7, with D perhaps being TRBD1 or TRBD2 (5 bases each). V lost 1 base and J 0 bases, leaving 22 bases between the germline ends. CDR3 length: 19 residues. Germline loops: CDR1 SGHTA, CDR2 FQGNSA.

This sequence joins TRBV7-9 and TRBJ1-5; TRBD1 might be the D (5 bases). Germline lookup yields CDR1 SEHNR and CDR2 FQNEAQ (reference sequence). V gave up 4 bases and J gave up 2 bases, with 15 bases separating them. The CDR3 contains 16 residues. The CDR3 sequence is CASSSGSGGGNQPQHF. CDR3 DNA: TGTGCCAGCAGCTCCGGGTCGGGGGGTGGCAATCAGCCCCAGCATTTT.

This chain uses TRBV28 with TRBJ1-5; D is unclear. Germline values: CDR1 MDHEN, CDR2 SYDVKM. This CDR3 is built from 14 residues. V lost 3 bases and J lost 7, with 13 bases in between. The CDR3 region is CASSFAPWGQPQHF. The CDR3 coding sequence is TGTGCCAGCAGTTTCGCCCCCTGGGGACAGCCCCAGCATTTT. The full variable domain, completed using reference TRBV28 and TRBJ1-5, is DVKVTQSSRYLVKRTGEKVFLECVQDMDHENMFWYRQDPGLGLRLIYFSYDVKMKEKGDIPEGYSVSREKKERFSLILESASTNQTSMYLCASSFAPWGQPQHFGDGTRLSIL.

The V call is TRBV2, the J call TRBJ2-3, with D hard to call. Germline V CDR1 and CDR2: SNHLY, FYNNEI. Trimming stripped 7 bases from V and 6 bases from J, with 8 bases between. This CDR3 has 11 residues. The chain's CDR3 is CASTPRDTQYF. In nucleotides, the CDR3 is TGTGCCAGCACCCCTCGGGATACGCAGTATTTT.

In its sample, this clone was seen once. The chain carries TRBV28 and TRBJ1-4, with a tentative D call TRBD1 (5 bases). The CDR3 loop spans 15 amino acids. CDR1 is MDHEN, CDR2 SYDVKM, per germline. The V end lost 5 bases, the J end lost 4 bases, and 14 bases lay between the germline ends. The CDR3 nucleotides read TGTGCCAGCAGTCCCCCAGCGGGGGGTAATGAAAAACTGTTTTTT. Protein product: CASSPPAGGNEKLFF.

The chain combines TRBV11-2 with TRBJ2-3, with D uncertain. The length of the CDR3 is 13 residues. The ends were cut back, 2 bases at V and 6 bases at J, with 9 bases in the middle. Germline lookup yields CDR1 SGHAT and CDR2 FQNNGV. The CDR3 nucleotides are TGTGCCAGCAGCTTACTAAGGGCGGATACGCAGTATTTT. Protein product: CASSLLRADTQYF.

The genes are TRBV4-3 and TRBJ2-7; D is undetermined. Germline V gene data show CDR1 as LGHNA and CDR2 as YSLEER. The V and J ends lost 4 bases and 0 bases respectively, with 10 bases between them. This CDR3 spans 14 amino acids. The CDR3 region is CASSLDWSSYEQYF. In nucleotides, the CDR3 is TGCGCCAGCAGCCTCGACTGGAGCTCCTACGAGCAGTACTTC.

The chain recombines TRBV5-1 with TRBJ2-3; TRBD2 aligns across 14 bases. CDR3 length: 17 amino acids. CDR1 and CDR2 (germline): SGHRS, YFSETQ. With 4 bases clipped from V and 6 bases from J, the junction kept 10 bases outside the gene matches. The CDR3 sequence: CASSGTSGGLQRDTQYF. DNA for the CDR3: TGCGCCAGCAGCGGGACTAGCGGGGGCCTCCAGAGGGATACGCAGTATTTT.

The CDR3: CASSIDRAGGQGYTF. DNA for the CDR3: TGTGCCAGTAGTATAGATCGGGCAGGGGGCCAGGGCTACACCTTC. The chain carries TRBV19 and TRBJ1-2; 8 bases agree with TRBD1. This CDR3 is built from 15 residues. In germline, CDR1 is LNHDA, CDR2 SQIVND (reference sequence). Trimming removed 0 bases from V and 8 bases from J; junction bases left unmatched: 8.

This chain joins TRBV4-2 and TRBJ1-1, with 7 bases lining up with TRBD1. Germline CDR1 reads LGHNA; CDR2 reads YNFKEQ. The CDR3 has 15 residues. Germline trimming cut 1 base from V and 5 bases from J; bases unmatched to any gene: 7. In nucleotides, the CDR3 is TGTGCCAGCAGCCAAGTCACAGGGGACGGGACTGAAGCTTTCTTT. Translated: CASSQVTGDGTEAFF.

The CDR3, as DNA: TGTGCCAGCAGCTTAGGGGGCAACACTGAAGCTTTCTTT. It specifies CASSLGGNTEAFF. The rearrangement uses TRBV11-2 and TRBJ1-1; D is perhaps TRBD1 (5 bases). V dropped 1 base and J dropped 2 bases, with 5 bases sitting between them. Germline V lookup: CDR1 SGHAT, CDR2 FQNNGV. There are 13 residues in the CDR3.

This rearrangement joins TRBV9 to TRBJ2-2; D is ambiguous. This CDR3 spans 17 amino acids. The germline V and J ends were trimmed by 4 bases and 8 bases, with 24 bases remaining between them. Germline V gives CDR1 SGDLS, CDR2 YYNGEE. CDR3 DNA: TGTGCCAGCAGCACCCAGGAGCAGGCCCCGCTGTTGGGGGAGCTGTTTTTT. It specifies CASSTQEQAPLLGELFF.

The rearrangement joins TRBV28 to TRBJ1-4; 9 bases are shared with TRBD1. Germline loops: CDR1 MDHEN, CDR2 SYDVKM. CDR3 size: 14 residues. V lost 2 bases, J lost 7 bases, and 2 bases stayed unmatched. CDR3 bases: TGTGCCAGCAGTTTAGGACAGGGGATTGAAAAACTGTTTTTT. Translated, it gives CASSLGQGIEKLFF.

The CDR3 region has the DNA TGCGCCAGCAAAATTGTAGCGGGGCTCCGAGATACGCAGTATTTT. Amino acid sequence: CASKIVAGLRDTQYF. This chain connects TRBV5-1 to TRBJ2-3; 8 nucleotides match TRBD2. The germline gives CDR1 SGHRS, CDR2 YFSETQ. V gave up 6 bases and J gave up 5 bases; unmatched junction bases: 11. This CDR3 region has 15 residues.

The chain recombines TRBV28 with TRBJ2-1, with 14 positions matching TRBD2. V lost 5 bases to trimming and J lost 9 bases; unmatched junction nucleotides: 6. CDR3 length: 15 amino acids. Germline loops: CDR1 MDHEN, CDR2 SYDVKM. The CDR3: CASSPGLAGGTEQFF. The CDR3 DNA is TGTGCCAGCAGTCCCGGACTAGCGGGGGGTACTGAGCAGTTCTTC.

The chain carries TRBV9 and TRBJ1-6, with D perhaps matching TRBD1 (5 bases). V was clipped by 4 bases and J by 14 bases, with 13 bases between them. The germline gives CDR1 SGDLS, CDR2 YYNGEE. This CDR3 contains 12 residues. CDR3 DNA: TGTGCCAGCAGCCCCACCGGGGGGACCCTCCACTTT. It yields the protein CASSPTGGTLHF.

The chain couples TRBV5-1 to TRBJ2-1, with D possibly TRBD2 on 7 matching bases. The V end was cut by 0 bases, the J end by 2 bases, with 12 bases between. The CDR3 has 16 residues. Germline CDR1 SGHRS, CDR2 YFSETQ. The DNA of the CDR3 is TGCGCCAGCAGCTTGGCCCCGGGGGGCACCTACAATGAGCAGTTCTTC. It encodes CASSLAPGGTYNEQFF.

The chain recombines TRBV9 with TRBJ2-2, with D hard to call. The V gene lost 0 bases and the J gene lost 3 bases, with 9 bases spanning the gap. Germline CDR1 SGDLS, CDR2 YYNGEE. The CDR3 runs to 15 residues. The CDR3 region has the DNA TGTGCCAGCAGCGTAGTGACGGACCACACCGGGGAGCTGTTTTTT. Its protein product is CASSVVTDHTGELFF.

The gene calls are TRBV15 and TRBJ2-7, with TRBD2 matching over 11 bases. The CDR3 sequence is 19 residues long. The germline V gene has CDR1 LNHNV and CDR2 YYDKDF (reference sequence). V was clipped by 1 base and J by 4 bases; unmatched bases: 15. The CDR3 sequence: CATSRGRLAGRTVEYEQYF. The DNA for the CDR3 is TGTGCCACCAGCAGAGGGAGACTAGCGGGAAGAACCGTCGAGTACGAGCAGTACTTC.